This is a list of T cell receptor beta chains from one sample in a study of T cell changes during pregnancy in multiple sclerosis. Sequenced by immunoSEQ multiplex PCR; TCRdb stores in-frame clones only, minus some. Seen here are tens of thousands of clones, 92% observed once, and the top ten hold around 6%. The specimen comprised CD8+ T cells from peripheral blood mononuclear cells, sampled in the third trimester of pregnancy. The receptors were sampled from a female donor with multiple sclerosis, enrolled in a pregnancy study. Both conserved end residues are part of each CDR3. D genes are given only for firm matches. Only part of the rows carry a size: once, few, many, or a class if the clone is expanded.

D: TRBD1; J: TRBJ1-2; V: TRBV6-6; size: once; CDR3: CASSYIGQGLGGYTF; DNA: TGTGCCAGCAGTTATATAGGACAGGGATTAGGTGGCTACACCTTC
D: TRBD1; J: TRBJ2-4; V: TRBV11-2; size: NA; CDR3: CASGDKTGVDNIQYF; DNA: TGTGCCAGCGGAGACAAGACAGGGGTGGATAACATTCAGTACTTC
D: TRBD1; J: TRBJ1-2; V: TRBV9; size: NA; CDR3: CASSATGTGVGGYTF; DNA: TGTGCCAGCAGCGCCACCGGGACAGGGGTCGGTGGCTACACCTTC
D: TRBD2; J: TRBJ2-1; V: TRBV7-9; size: NA; CDR3: CASRLGLGETDEQFF; DNA: TGTGCCAGCAGACTGGGACTAGGGGAGACAGATGAGCAGTTCTTC
D: NA; J: TRBJ2-1; V: TRBV13; size: NA; CDR3: CASSLGGSGHNEQFF; DNA: TGTGCCAGCAGCTTAGGGGGGAGTGGTCACAATGAGCAGTTCTTC
D: TRBD2; J: TRBJ2-7; V: TRBV5-6; size: NA; CDR3: CASSSGLAGGYEQYF; DNA: TGTGCCAGCAGCTCGGGACTAGCGGGAGGCTACGAGCAGTACTTC
D: TRBD2; J: TRBJ2-7; V: TRBV5-6; size: NA; CDR3: CASSLGVGTSGSYEQYF; DNA: TGTGCCAGCAGCTTGGGGGTCGGGACTAGCGGGAGCTACGAGCAGTACTTC
D: NA; J: TRBJ2-1; V: TRBV4-3; size: once; CDR3: CASSQTGGGSYNEQFF; DNA: TGCGCCAGCAGCCAAACAGGGGGGGGGTCCTACAATGAGCAGTTCTTC
D: TRBD2; J: TRBJ2-1; V: TRBV2; size: NA; CDR3: CASSDLGLAREQFF; DNA: TGTGCCAGCAGTGATCTTGGACTAGCAAGGGAGCAGTTCTTC
D: TRBD2; J: TRBJ2-3; V: TRBV10-1; size: NA; CDR3: CASSDSHGTSGRETQYF; DNA: TGCGCCAGCAGTGACTCACACGGGACTAGCGGGAGGGAAACGCAGTATTTT
D: NA; J: TRBJ2-7; V: TRBV27; size: NA; CDR3: CASSLGRVYEQYF; DNA: TGTGCCAGCAGTTTAGGCAGGGTCTACGAGCAGTACTTC
D: TRBD2; J: TRBJ2-1; V: TRBV30; size: NA; CDR3: CAWIPLAGGFSEQFF; DNA: TGTGCCTGGATCCCTCTAGCGGGAGGCTTTAGTGAGCAGTTCTTC
D: TRBD2; J: TRBJ2-3; V: TRBV7-9; size: NA; CDR3: CASSSPERGDWAQYF; DNA: TGTGCCAGCAGCTCCCCCGAGCGGGGGGATTGGGCGCAGTATTTT
D: NA; J: TRBJ2-1; V: TRBV7-9; size: NA; CDR3: CASSLGRADSSYNEQFF; DNA: TGTGCCAGCAGCTTAGGCAGGGCGGATAGCTCCTACAATGAGCAGTTCTTC
D: NA; J: TRBJ1-4; V: TRBV28; size: NA; CDR3: CASSLARETNEKLFF; DNA: TGTGCCAGCAGTTTAGCGAGGGAAACTAATGAAAAACTGTTTTTT
D: TRBD2; J: TRBJ2-7; V: TRBV4-3; size: NA; CDR3: CASSQDRLAGAGEQYF; DNA: TGCGCCAGCAGCCAAGATAGACTAGCGGGAGCGGGGGAGCAGTACTTC